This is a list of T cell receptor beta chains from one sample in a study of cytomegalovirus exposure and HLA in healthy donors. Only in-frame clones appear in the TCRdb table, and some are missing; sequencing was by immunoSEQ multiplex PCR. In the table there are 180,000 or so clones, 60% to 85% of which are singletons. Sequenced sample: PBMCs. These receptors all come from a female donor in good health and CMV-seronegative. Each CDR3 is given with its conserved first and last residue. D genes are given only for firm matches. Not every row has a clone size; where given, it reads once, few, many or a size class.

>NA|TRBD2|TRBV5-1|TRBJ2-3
TGCGCCAGCAGCAAGCCTCTTTCCCGGGGGGGCCGGACAGATACGCAGTATTTT
CASSKPLSRGGRTDTQYF
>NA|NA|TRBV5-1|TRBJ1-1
TGCGCCAGCAGCTTGTCCTCCGGCGGGTACACTGAAGCTTTCTTT
CASSLSSGGYTEAFF
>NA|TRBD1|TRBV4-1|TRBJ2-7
TGCGCCAGCAGCCAGCCGGGACAGGGGTACGAGCAGTACTTC
CASSQPGQGYEQYF
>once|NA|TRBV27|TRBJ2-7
TGTGCCAGGGCGGGCTTCGAGCAGTACTTC
CARAGFEQYF
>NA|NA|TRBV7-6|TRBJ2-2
TGTGCCAGCACTTCTACAGGGTTAACCGGGGAGCTGTTTTTT
CASTSTGLTGELFF
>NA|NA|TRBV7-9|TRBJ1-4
TGTGCCAGCAGGCCCGGGGGGGTAGAAAAACTGTTTTTT
CASRPGGVEKLFF
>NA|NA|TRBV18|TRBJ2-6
TGTGCCAGCTGCCGGGACTTTAGCTCTGGGGCCAACGTCCTGACTTTC
CASCRDFSSGANVLTF
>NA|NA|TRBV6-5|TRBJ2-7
TGTGCCAGCAGTTACGAGACAGGACGCGAGCAGTACTTC
CASSYETGREQYF
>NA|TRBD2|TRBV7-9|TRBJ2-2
TGTGCCAGCAGCTTAGCCGGGACTATTCGAATTGCCGCGGGGGAGCTGTTTTTT
CASSLAGTIRIAAGELFF
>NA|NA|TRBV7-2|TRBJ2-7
TGTGCCAGCAGCTGGGCCCGGTACTACGAGCAGTACTTC
CASSWARYYEQYF
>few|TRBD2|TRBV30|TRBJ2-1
TGTGCCTGGAGTGTAGGGACTAGTGCAAATGAGCAGTTCTTC
CAWSVGTSANEQFF
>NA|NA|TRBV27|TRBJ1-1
TGTGCCAGCAGAGACAGGACCACTGAAGCTTTCTTT
CASRDRTTEAFF
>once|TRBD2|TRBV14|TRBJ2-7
TGTGCCAGCAGCCTCGTTGCCGGGGGGGCCTACGAGCAGTACTTC
CASSLVAGGAYEQYF
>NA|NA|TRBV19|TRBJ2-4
TGTGCCAGTAGTATTTCCCCTATGGGGGGGGCAGCCAAAAACAGTCAGTACTTC
CASSISPMGGAAKNSQYF
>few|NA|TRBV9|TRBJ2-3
TGTGCCAGCAGCTCAGGAGGCAGCGGAAGGACAGATACGCAGTATTTT
CASSSGGSGRTDTQYF
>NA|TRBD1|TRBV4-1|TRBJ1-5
TGCGCCAGCAGCCAAGAAGGGGGCTCGGGCAATCAGCCCCAGCATTTT
CASSQEGGSGNQPQHF
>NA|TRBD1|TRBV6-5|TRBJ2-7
TGTGCCGCGACAGGGGACTCCTACGAGCAGTACTTC
CAATGDSYEQYF
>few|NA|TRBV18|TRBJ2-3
TGTGCCAGCTCACCCTCCGGCGGTCCAGATACGCAGTATTTT
CASSPSGGPDTQYF
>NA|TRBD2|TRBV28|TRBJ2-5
TGTGCCAGCAGTTTAGGGGGAGGGGAGACCCAGTACTTC
CASSLGGGETQYF
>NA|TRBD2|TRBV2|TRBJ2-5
TGTGCCAGCGGACTAGTTGGTGAGACCCAGTACTTC
CASGLVGETQYF
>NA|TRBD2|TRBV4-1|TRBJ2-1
TGCGCCAGCAGCCAAGATAGGGGGACTAGCGGGCGATCCTACAATGAGCAGTTCTTC
CASSQDRGTSGRSYNEQFF
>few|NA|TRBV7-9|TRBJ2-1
TGTGCCAGCAGCTTTATGAGAGGGCAAAATGAGCAGTTCTTC
CASSFMRGQNEQFF
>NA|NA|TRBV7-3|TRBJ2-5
TGTGCCAGCAGCTTTCAGGGGGGCGGAGAGACCCAGTACTTC
CASSFQGGGETQYF
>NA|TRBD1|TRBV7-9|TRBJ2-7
TGTGCCAGCAGCTTAGGAGGGACAGGTCTGGACGAGCAGTACTTC
CASSLGGTGLDEQYF